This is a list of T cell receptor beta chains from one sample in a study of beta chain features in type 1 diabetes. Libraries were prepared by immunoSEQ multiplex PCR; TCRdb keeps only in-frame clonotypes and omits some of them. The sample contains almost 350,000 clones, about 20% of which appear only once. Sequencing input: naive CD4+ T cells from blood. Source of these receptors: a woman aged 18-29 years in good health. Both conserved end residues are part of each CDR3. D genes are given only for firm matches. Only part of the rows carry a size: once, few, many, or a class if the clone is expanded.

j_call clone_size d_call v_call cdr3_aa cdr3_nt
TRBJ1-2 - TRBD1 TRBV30 CAGGQGSFVYGYTF TGTGCCGGAGGACAGGGCTCCTTCGTGTATGGCTACACCTTC
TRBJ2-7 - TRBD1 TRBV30 CACGGQAYEQYF TGTGCCTGTGGGGGACAGGCCTACGAGCAGTACTTC
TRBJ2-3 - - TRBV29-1 CSVEVVAGLTDTQYF TGCAGCGTTGAAGTTGTGGCTGGCCTCACAGATACGCAGTATTTT
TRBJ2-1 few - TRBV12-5 CASGPSTSSDEQFF TGTGCTAGTGGGCCCAGTACTAGCAGCGATGAGCAGTTCTTC
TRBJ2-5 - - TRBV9 CASSVDQAGETQYF TGTGCCAGCAGCGTAGATCAGGCGGGGGAGACCCAGTACTTC
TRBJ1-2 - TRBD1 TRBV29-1 CSVDRGSNYGYTF TGCAGCGTTGACAGGGGGTCGAACTATGGCTACACCTTC
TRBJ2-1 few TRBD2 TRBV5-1 CASSPRLADFPYNEQFF TGCGCCAGCAGCCCCAGACTAGCGGATTTTCCATACAATGAGCAGTTCTTC
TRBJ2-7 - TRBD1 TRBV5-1 CASSTGTASYEQYF TGCGCCAGCAGCACCGGGACAGCTTCCTACGAGCAGTACTTC
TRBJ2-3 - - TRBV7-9 CASSRSGSYTDTQYF TGTGCCAGCAGCCGCTCGGGATCTTACACAGATACGCAGTATTTT
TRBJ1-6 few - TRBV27 CASSLLAGPLHF TGTGCCAGCAGTTTATTGGCAGGACCCCTCCACTTT
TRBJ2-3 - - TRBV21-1 CASSPCRGVYTDTQYF TGTGCCAGCAGCCCCTGCCGGGGGGTTTACACAGATACGCAGTATTTT
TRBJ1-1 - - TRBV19 CASTRNTEAFF TGTGCCAGTACGAGAAACACTGAAGCTTTCTTT
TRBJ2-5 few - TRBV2 CASSREQRETQYF TGTGCCAGCAGTCGGGAACAGAGGGAGACCCAGTACTTC
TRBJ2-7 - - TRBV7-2 CASGTLSSYEQYF TGTGCCAGCGGGACTCTGAGCTCCTACGAGCAGTACTTC
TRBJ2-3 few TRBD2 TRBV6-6 CASSSSTSGGRGTQYF TGTGCCAGCAGTTCGTCGACTAGCGGGGGGCGCGGTACGCAGTATTTT
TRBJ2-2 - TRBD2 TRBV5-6 CASSSGLAGAGTGELFF TGTGCCAGCAGCTCGGGACTAGCGGGAGCGGGCACCGGGGAGCTGTTTTTT
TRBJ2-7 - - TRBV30 CAWSSAGQNFYEQYF TGTGCCTGGAGTTCCGCGGGACAGAATTTTTACGAGCAGTACTTC
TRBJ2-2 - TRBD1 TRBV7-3 CASRHNRGTTGELFF TGTGCCAGCAGGCATAACAGGGGAACCACCGGGGAGCTGTTTTTT
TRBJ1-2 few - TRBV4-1 CASSLDPGPAVGGYTF TGCGCCAGCAGCCTTGACCCAGGGCCCGCTGTGGGTGGCTACACCTTC
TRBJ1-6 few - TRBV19 CASSPPNSPLHF TGTGCCAGTAGTCCCCCGAATTCACCCCTCCACTTT
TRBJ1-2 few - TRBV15 CATSRRTVTYGYTF TGTGCCACCAGCAGAAGGACAGTCACCTATGGCTACACCTTC
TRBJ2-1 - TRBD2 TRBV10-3 CAISDPRTSGSHNEQFF TGTGCCATCAGTGACCCGAGGACTAGCGGGAGCCACAATGAGCAGTTCTTC
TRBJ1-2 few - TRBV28 CATRTDNYGYTF TGTGCCACCCGGACAGATAACTATGGCTACACCTTC
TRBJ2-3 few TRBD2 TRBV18 CASSPRTSGTSDTQYF TGTGCCAGCTCACCACGGACTAGCGGGACGTCAGATACGCAGTATTTT
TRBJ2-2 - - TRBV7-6 CASSLSGNTGELFF TGTGCCAGCAGCTTGTCGGGGAACACCGGGGAGCTGTTTTTT
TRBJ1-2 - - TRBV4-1 CASSQPLKGGRNYGYTF TGCGCCAGCAGCCAACCCCTTAAAGGCGGGCGGAACTATGGCTACACCTTC
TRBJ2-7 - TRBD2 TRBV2 CASTSGGAYEQYF TGTGCCAGCACTAGCGGGGGGGCGTACGAGCAGTACTTC
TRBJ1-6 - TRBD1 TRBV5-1 CASSLDRGTSPLHF TGCGCCAGCAGCTTGGACAGGGGCACTTCACCCCTCCACTTT
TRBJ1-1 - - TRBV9 CASSVSPRGKGTEAFF TGTGCCAGCAGCGTATCCCCAAGGGGGAAAGGGACTGAAGCTTTCTTT
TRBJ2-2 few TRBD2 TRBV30 CAWDHGRESGELFF TGTGCCTGGGACCATGGGAGGGAATCCGGGGAGCTGTTTTTT
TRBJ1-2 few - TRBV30 CAWSAYDSYGYTF TGTGCCTGGAGTGCCTACGATTCCTATGGCTACACCTTC
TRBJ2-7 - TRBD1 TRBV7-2 CASSRDSLSYEQYF TGTGCCAGCAGCAGGGACAGCCTCTCCTACGAGCAGTACTTC
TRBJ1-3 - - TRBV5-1 CASSLEGQSGNTIYF TGCGCCAGCAGCTTGGAGGGACAATCTGGAAACACCATATATTTT
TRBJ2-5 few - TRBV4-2 CASSASSAKETQYF TGTGCCAGCAGCGCGTCTAGCGCTAAAGAGACCCAGTACTTC
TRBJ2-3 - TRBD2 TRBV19 CASSIAGVADTQYF TGTGCCAGTAGTATCGCGGGAGTGGCAGATACGCAGTATTTT
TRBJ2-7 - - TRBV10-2 CASSELQGFYLSYEQYF TGCGCCAGCAGTGAGTTACAGGGTTTCTACCTCTCCTACGAGCAGTACTTC
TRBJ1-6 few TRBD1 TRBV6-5 CASRPGQHNSPLHF TGTGCCAGCAGGCCGGGACAGCATAATTCACCCCTCCACTTT
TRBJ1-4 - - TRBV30 CAWSGDTHGTNEKLFF TGTGCCTGGAGTGGGGACACCCACGGGACTAATGAAAAACTGTTTTTT
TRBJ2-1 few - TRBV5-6 CASSLTDRFYNEQFF TGTGCCAGCAGCTTAACAGACAGATTCTACAATGAGCAGTTCTTC
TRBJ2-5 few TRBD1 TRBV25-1 CASSAQGQGREETQYF TGTGCCAGCAGCGCCCAGGGACAGGGAAGGGAAGAGACCCAGTACTTC
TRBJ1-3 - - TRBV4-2 CASSLYLRGASGNTIYF TGTGCCAGCAGCCTCTACCTCCGCGGAGCCTCTGGAAACACCATATATTTT
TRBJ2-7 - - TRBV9 CASSSDPGYEQYF TGTGCCAGCAGCTCAGATCCTGGTTACGAGCAGTACTTC
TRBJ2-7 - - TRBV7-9 CASSFDRIAYEQYF TGTGCCAGCAGTTTCGACAGGATTGCCTACGAGCAGTACTTC
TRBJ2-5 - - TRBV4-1 CASSQVVPGRTFGTQYF TGCGCCAGCAGCCAAGTAGTTCCTGGGCGAACCTTTGGAACCCAGTACTTC
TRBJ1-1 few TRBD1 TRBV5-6 CASSLQGRTEAFF TGTGCCAGCAGCTTACAGGGGAGGACTGAAGCTTTCTTT
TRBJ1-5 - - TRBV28 CASTTVRGGYSNQPQHF TGTGCCAGCACCACTGTCCGGGGGGGCTATAGCAATCAGCCCCAGCATTTT
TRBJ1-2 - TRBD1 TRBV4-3 CASSQGGQGTLVYGYTF TGCGCCAGCAGCCAAGGTGGACAGGGGACATTAGTCTATGGCTACACCTTC
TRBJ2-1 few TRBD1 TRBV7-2 CASSGRDRSSFEQFF TGTGCCAGCAGCGGCCGGGACAGGAGTTCTTTCGAGCAGTTCTTC
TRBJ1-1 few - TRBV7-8 CASSLARTATNTEAFF TGTGCCAGCAGCTTAGCGCGGACAGCGACGAACACTGAAGCTTTCTTT
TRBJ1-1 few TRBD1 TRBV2 CASSQQGAGMNTEAFF TGTGCCAGCAGTCAACAGGGGGCTGGGATGAACACTGAAGCTTTCTTT
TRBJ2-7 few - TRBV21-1 CASSKTGQSPYEQYF TGTGCCAGCAGCAAGACAGGGCAGTCCCCCTACGAGCAGTACTTC
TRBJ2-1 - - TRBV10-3 CAITPTEGNEQFF TGTGCCATCACCCCCACGGAGGGGAATGAGCAGTTCTTC
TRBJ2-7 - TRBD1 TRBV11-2 CASSRRIGQGAYEQYF TGTGCCAGCAGCCGAAGGATCGGACAGGGGGCTTACGAGCAGTACTTC
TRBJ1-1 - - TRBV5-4 CASSLNMEAFF TGTGCCAGCAGCTTAAACATGGAAGCTTTCTTT